This T cell receptor beta chain appears in the sequencing data of a study of blood T cell repertoires in COVID-19. In the study overall: Samples taken during acute and convalescent COVID-19 were collected in the United States, Italy and Spain.

The CDR3 contains 16 residues. Per the germline V gene, CDR1 is KGHSH and CDR2 is LQKENI. V shed 6 bases and J shed 1 base, with 15 bases lying between them. Produced via immunoSEQ multiplex PCR; TCRdb's table is partial and in-frame only. The top ten clones hold about a fifth of a sample with fewer than 200,000 clones, around 90% of them seen once. The genes are TRBV18 and TRBJ1-4, with D possibly TRBD1 on 5 matching bases. The specimen was peripheral blood. This clonotype was sampled from a man between 60 and 75 years old with active or convalescent COVID-19. The CDR3 DNA sequence: TGTGCCAGCTCGTCCGGAGCCGGGGGAACTAATGAAAAACTGTTTTTT. Translated, it gives CASSSGAGGTNEKLFF.